The source of this TCR beta chain is a study of T cells in Graves' hyperthyroidism and ophthalmopathy. What was amplified from RNA transcripts were TCR beta CDR3 regions. With the HTBI primer set, the TCR CDR3 went through a first round of RT-PCR. MiXCR was run by TCRdb on the multiplex PCR reads, yielding one entry per CDR3 protein. Here the sample spans under 200,000 distinct CDR3 sequences, about 9% being singletons. Patients were excluded because of uncontrolled infection, other autoimmune disease, pregnancy or lactation. Predating any ophthalmopathy symptoms, the blood sample was taken at first hyperthyroidism diagnosis. General study results and limits: Most thyroid clonotypes expanded above 0.001 were also detected in blood.

Notes on this clonotype: The antigen is not known.

Germline V lookup: CDR1 MNHEY, CDR2 SVGEGT. V was shortened by 0 bases and J by 5 bases, with 5 bases between the two germline ends. CDR3 size: 13 residues. The genes are TRBV6-2 or TRBV6-3 and TRBJ2-1, with unresolved D. The source is a woman aged 18 to 35 with Graves' hyperthyroidism that later progressed to Graves' ophthalmopathy. The sample consisted of blood. This chain's CDR3 is CASSYSADNEQFF. The DNA for the CDR3 is TGTGCCAGCAGTTACTCGGCAGACAATGAGCAGTTCTTC.